Listed below are T cell receptor beta chains from one sample, sequenced in a study of vaccination effects on CD4 cells after COVID-19. Data came from immunoSEQ multiplex PCR; TCRdb stores just in-frame clones and leaves some out. The table has some 79,000 clones, roughly 80% seen once. Their target antigens are unknown. Sequencing was performed on CD4+ T cells from PBMCs cultured with HCoV-229E spike peptides, taken before COVID-19 vaccination. The receptors here all came from a human donor who received a COVID-19 vaccine. Both conserved end residues are part of each CDR3. The D gene is left open where the match is weak. Size is omitted from some rows. Given values are once, few, many or a class for expanded clones.

V gene,J gene,clone size,D gene,CDR3 protein,CDR3 DNA
TRBV10-3,TRBJ1-6,-,-,CAISEFQVHSPLHF,TGTGCCATCAGTGAGTTTCAGGTACATTCACCCCTCCACTTT
TRBV29-1,TRBJ1-1,-,-,CSVGGTAEAFF,TGCAGCGTCGGAGGTACAGCTGAAGCTTTCTTT
TRBV25-1,TRBJ2-6,few,-,CASSPPSGANVLTF,TGTGCCAGCAGTCCGCCCTCTGGGGCCAACGTCCTGACTTTC
TRBV12-2,TRBJ1-5,few,-,CASRLDSGQPQHF,TGTGCAAGTCGCTTAGATTCGGGTCAGCCCCAGCATTTT
TRBV4-1,TRBJ1-4,-,-,CASSRYLGQGEKLFF,TGCGCCAGCAGCCGATATCTAGGACAAGGTGAAAAACTGTTTTTT
TRBV5-4,TRBJ2-1,once,-,CASSFGGSWPNEQFF,TGTGCCAGCAGCTTCGGGGGATCTTGGCCCAATGAGCAGTTCTTC
TRBV30,TRBJ2-3,-,TRBD2,CAWSSYGGDSTDTQYF,TGTGCCTGGAGCAGCTACGGGGGGGATAGCACAGATACGCAGTATTTT
TRBV7-3,TRBJ1-3,-,-,CASSSSAGNTIYF,TGTGCCAGCAGCTCATCCGCTGGAAACACCATATATTTT
TRBV10-1,TRBJ2-3,few,-,CASRTGKWGCTDTQYF,TGCGCCAGCAGGACCGGGAAGTGGGGTTGCACAGATACGCAGTATTTT
TRBV5-8,TRBJ2-3,-,TRBD1,CASSPGQGSISDTQYF,TGTGCCAGCAGCCCGGGACAGGGGTCAATTTCAGATACGCAGTATTTT
TRBV19,TRBJ2-3,-,TRBD1,CASRLQGAVADTQYF,TGTGCCAGTAGATTGCAGGGGGCGGTGGCAGATACGCAGTATTTT
TRBV5-4,TRBJ1-1,-,TRBD1,CASSTGQGSLTEAFF,TGTGCCAGCAGCACCGGACAGGGATCACTCACTGAAGCTTTCTTT
TRBV9,TRBJ1-3,-,-,CASSPTGGNTIYF,TGTGCCAGCAGCCCGACGGGAGGAAACACCATATATTTT
TRBV5-6,TRBJ1-4,-,-,CASSSPLEGDEKLFF,TGTGCCAGCAGCTCACCATTGGAGGGGGATGAAAAACTGTTTTTT
TRBV27,TRBJ1-5,once,TRBD1,CASSSHRGFGNQPQHF,TGTGCCAGCAGTTCTCACAGGGGGTTTGGCAATCAGCCCCAGCATTTT
TRBV2,TRBJ1-5,-,-,CASSVTSNQPQHF,TGTGCCAGCAGTGTGACTAGCAATCAGCCCCAGCATTTT
TRBV19,TRBJ1-2,-,-,CASTVPGTSLSYGYTF,TGTGCCAGTACCGTACCCGGGACCTCTTTAAGCTATGGCTACACCTTC
TRBV10-2,TRBJ1-5,-,-,CASSENRLGDQPQHF,TGCGCCAGCAGTGAGAACCGATTGGGGGATCAGCCCCAGCATTTT
TRBV7-2,TRBJ1-6,once,TRBD1,CASSLLTGAPYNSPLHF,TGTGCCAGCAGTTTATTGACAGGGGCGCCATATAATTCACCCCTCCACTTT
TRBV14,TRBJ2-3,-,-,CASSQDRLEIRYF,TGTGCCAGCAGCCAAGATAGGCTAGAGATCAGATATTTT
TRBV7-7,TRBJ1-5,-,-,CASSLFLGQPQHF,TGTGCCAGCAGCCTCTTTCTGGGTCAGCCCCAGCATTTT
TRBV5-1,TRBJ1-4,-,TRBD1,CASSDMTGKNEKLFF,TGCGCCAGCAGCGACATGACAGGGAAGAATGAAAAACTGTTTTTT
TRBV11-3,TRBJ2-3,-,-,CASSFGATDTQYF,TGTGCCAGCAGCTTTGGGGCCACAGATACGCAGTATTTT
TRBV5-1,TRBJ2-1,few,-,CASSLAPGGENEQFF,TGCGCCAGCAGCTTGGCTCCAGGGGGGGAAAATGAGCAGTTCTTC
TRBV5-4,TRBJ2-3,-,TRBD2,CASSSGGESTDTQYF,TGTGCCAGCAGCTCGGGAGGGGAGAGCACAGATACGCAGTATTTT
TRBV18,TRBJ1-2,few,TRBD1,CASSYMTGPTANYGYTF,TGTGCCAGCTCATATATGACAGGGCCAACCGCTAACTATGGCTACACCTTC
TRBV6-2/TRBV6-3,TRBJ1-2,few,-,CASSYWTSAYGYTF,TGTGCCAGCAGTTACTGGACGTCGGCCTATGGCTACACCTTC
TRBV7-2,TRBJ1-6,-,-,CASSLGGAEYSPLHF,TGTGCCAGCAGCTTAGGGGGGGCGGAATATTCACCCCTCCACTTT
TRBV2,TRBJ2-3,-,-,CASRESIDTQYF,TGTGCCAGCAGGGAGAGTATTGATACGCAGTATTTT
TRBV18,TRBJ1-2,-,TRBD1,CASSPNTGDYGYTF,TGTGCCAGCTCACCAAACACAGGGGACTATGGCTACACCTTC
TRBV6-2/TRBV6-3,TRBJ2-1,-,TRBD2,CASSYTKRGPGNEQFF,TGTGCCAGCAGTTACACCAAGCGGGGGCCGGGGAATGAGCAGTTCTTC
TRBV11-2,TRBJ2-2,few,TRBD2,CASSATGTSGGASRELFF,TGTGCCAGCAGCGCAACCGGGACTAGCGGGGGGGCGAGTAGGGAGCTGTTTTTT
TRBV6-2/TRBV6-3,TRBJ2-3,-,-,CASSFGGTLTDTQYF,TGTGCCAGCAGTTTTGGCGGAACCCTCACAGATACGCAGTATTTT
TRBV19,TRBJ1-5,few,-,CASSIGGGQPQHF,TGTGCCAGTAGTATCGGGGGAGGACAGCCCCAGCATTTT
TRBV5-4,TRBJ2-3,-,-,CASSYNGLVSGDTQYF,TGTGCCAGCAGCTATAACGGACTCGTTAGTGGAGATACGCAGTATTTT
TRBV18,TRBJ2-3,few,-,CASSSADTQYF,TGTGCCAGCTCATCAGCAGATACGCAGTATTTT